Presented here are 15 T cell receptor beta chains from one specimen sequenced in a study of a mutant IDH1 vaccine in newly diagnosed glioma. No cognate antigen is known for these TCRs. Produced via immunoSEQ multiplex PCR; TCRdb's table is partial and in-frame only. Of some 48,000 clones in the sample, approximately 80% are singletons; the top ten hold less than 15%. Time point reported: week 35, safety follow-up. Every single dose of the vaccine, 300 ug of mutant IDH1 20-mer peptide, came with topical imiquimod. The starting material was PBMCs, obtained from a glioma patient whose treatment included an IDH1 peptide vaccine. These receptors all come from a man aged 40-49 years with glioma.

The J gene is TRBJ2-4, the V gene TRBV28; 16 nucleotides match TRBD2. CDR3 size: 21 residues. J gave up 0 bases and V 2 bases, and 10 bases lay outside the gene matches. Germline V gene sequence: CDR1 MDHEN, CDR2 SYDVKM. CDR3 nucleotides: TGTGCCAGCAGTTTACCAGGGACTAGCGGGAGGGCCGAGAGAGCCAAAAACATTCAGTACTTC. Amino acid sequence: CASSLPGTSGRAERAKNIQYF. Full variable domain (outside the CDR3, taken from reference TRBV28 and TRBJ2-4): DVKVTQSSRYLVKRTGEKVFLECVQDMDHENMFWYRQDPGLGLRLIYFSYDVKMKEKGDIPEGYSVSREKKERFSLILESASTNQTSMYLCASSLPGTSGRAERAKNIQYFGAGTRLSVL.

This chain links TRBV4-1 with TRBJ2-3, with 7 bases matching TRBD2. The trim removed 3 bases at V and 0 bases at J, leaving 3 bases unmatched. Germline assignment: CDR1 MGHRA and CDR2 YSYEKL. This CDR3 contains 15 residues. In nucleotides, the CDR3 is TGCGCCAGCAGCCACTTTAGCGGGAGCACAGATACGCAGTATTTT. Its protein is CASSHFSGSTDTQYF.

The chain recombines TRBV4-1 with TRBJ1-6, with D uncertain. The CDR3 consists of 16 residues. Looked up from germline, CDR1 is MGHRA and CDR2 is YSYEKL. The V end lost 1 base, the J end lost 8 bases, and 15 bases lay between the germline ends. The CDR3 here is CASSQVGIQAYSPLHF. CDR3 coding DNA: TGCGCCAGCAGCCAAGTCGGAATCCAGGCCTATTCACCCCTCCACTTT.

This clone was counted between two and nine times. The junction does not match germline at one end; this may be a read error. This rearrangement joins TRBV5-1 to TRBJ2-2; 7 bases are a match to TRBD2. Germline V gene lookup returns CDR1 SGHRS and CDR2 YFSETQ. This CDR3 comprises 21 residues. CDR3 loop: CASSLASTAGVLFPNAGELFF. The CDR3 nucleotides are TGCGCCAGCAGCTTGGCTTCGACGGCGGGGGTTTTGTTTCCGAACGCCGGGGAGCTGTTTTTT. The variable domain in full, completed from reference TRBV5-1 and TRBJ2-2, reads KAGVTQTPRYLIKTRGQQVTLSCSPISGHRSVSWYQQTPGQGLQFLFEYFSETQRNKGNFPGRFSGRQFSNSRSEMNVSTLELGDSALYLCASSLASTAGVLFPNAGELFFGEGSRLTVL.

The rearrangement uses TRBV7-8 and TRBJ2-1, with 8 bases aligning to TRBD2. The CDR3 loop spans 16 amino acids. Germline assignment: CDR1 SGHVS and CDR2 FQNEAQ. The V and J ends lost 8 bases and 0 bases, in that order; junction bases with no gene match: 9. CDR3 sequence reads: CASGLAGASSYNEQFF. In DNA, the CDR3 is TGTGCCAGCGGGCTAGCGGGCGCTAGCTCCTACAATGAGCAGTTCTTC. Variable domain in full (rest from reference TRBV7-8 and TRBJ2-1): GAGVSQSPRYKVAKRGQDVALRCDPISGHVSLFWYQQALGQGPEFLTYFQNEAQLDKSGLPSDRFFAERPEGSVSTLKIQRTQQEDSAVYLCASGLAGASSYNEQFFGPGTRLTVL.

This clone was seen a few times. This chain links TRBV7-2 with TRBJ2-1; weak D call: TRBD1 (6 bases). Germline CDR1 and CDR2: SGHTA and FQGNSA. The CDR3 consists of 15 residues. Trimming removed 5 bases at V and 0 bases at J, with 11 bases between. The CDR3 sequence is CASSLTTGSYNEQFF. CDR3 sequence (DNA): TGTGCCAGCAGCCTCACGACAGGCTCCTACAATGAGCAGTTCTTC. Based on the CDR3 plus reference TRBV7-2 and TRBJ2-1, the full variable domain is GAGVSQSPSNKVTEKGKDVELRCDPISGHTALYWYRQSLGQGLEFLIYFQGNSAPDKSGLPSDRFSAERTGGSVSTLTIQRTQQEDSAVYLCASSLTTGSYNEQFFGPGTRLTVL.

The chain links TRBV19 to TRBJ1-3; 7 bases line up with TRBD1. The CDR3 length is 13 residues. Germline CDR1 reads LNHDA; CDR2 reads SQIVND (reference sequence). The V gene end was trimmed by 4 bases and the J gene end by 4 bases; junction bases not matched to a gene: 1. The CDR3 nucleotides are TGTGCCAGTAGTAAGGACAGGGGAAACACCATATATTTT. Translated, it gives CASSKDRGNTIYF.

This clone was detected only once. The chain couples TRBV5-1 to TRBJ2-1, with TRBD1 matching over 12 bases. Germline loops: CDR1 SGHRS, CDR2 YFSETQ. The trim removed 3 bases at V and 4 bases at J, leaving 8 bases unmatched. The CDR3 loop spans 17 amino acids. In DNA form, the CDR3 reads TGCGCCAGCAGCTACCGGGACAGGGGGCAGCCTTACAATGAGCAGTTCTTC. Translation gives CASSYRDRGQPYNEQFF.

The V gene is TRBV19, the J gene TRBJ1-1, with D maybe TRBD1 (6 bases). The CDR3 has 15 residues. CDR1 and CDR2 (germline): LNHDA, SQIVND (reference sequence). Trimming left V 3 bases short and J 3 bases short, with 14 bases between. CDR3 nucleotides: TGTGCCAGTAGTATGGGGGGGCGCAGGGACACTGAAGCTTTCTTT. Amino acid sequence: CASSMGGRRDTEAFF.

The chain has TRBV20-1 and TRBJ2-1; 7 nucleotides match TRBD2. This CDR3 has 11 amino acids. Germline V lookup: CDR1 DFQATT, CDR2 SNEGSKA (reference sequence). With V trimmed by 5 bases and J by 9 bases, 4 bases remained unmatched. The CDR3 sequence is CSALTSTEQFF. The CDR3 DNA sequence: TGCAGTGCTTTGACTAGCACTGAGCAGTTCTTC.

This clone was detected only a few times. The V gene is TRBV4-1, the J gene TRBJ1-1, with 8 bases identical to TRBD1. V gave up 0 bases and J gave up 1 base; unmatched junction bases: 4. The CDR3 is 16 amino acids. Germline loops: CDR1 MGHRA, CDR2 YSYEKL. Here the CDR3 reads CASSQDRDRRNTEAFF. The CDR3 region has the DNA TGCGCCAGCAGCCAAGATCGGGACAGGCGGAACACTGAAGCTTTCTTT.

V and J are TRBV7-9 and TRBJ2-2; 11 bases are a match to TRBD2. Per the germline V gene, CDR1 is SEHNR and CDR2 is FQNEAQ (reference sequence). The CDR3 contains 16 residues. Unmatched junction bases numbered 1, after V lost 3 bases and J lost 1 base. Here the CDR3 DNA reads TGTGCCAGCAGCTTCCTAGCGGGAGGGAACACCGGGGAGCTGTTTTTT. Translating gives CASSFLAGGNTGELFF.

The chain is built from TRBV30 and TRBJ1-6; D is perhaps TRBD1 (6 bases). The V end lost 3 bases, the J end lost 6 bases, and 6 bases lay between the germline ends. This CDR3 comprises 12 residues. CDR1 and CDR2 from the germline V gene are GTSNPN and SVGIG (reference sequence). The CDR3 DNA reads as TGTGCCTGGAGACAGGGTAATTCACCCCTCCACTTT. It yields the protein CAWRQGNSPLHF.

V is TRBV27 and J is TRBJ2-7; 9 nucleotides line up with TRBD1. The CDR3 consists of 15 residues. V was pared by 3 bases and J by 4 bases, with 7 bases of the junction left unmatched. Per germline, CDR1 MNHEY and CDR2 SMNVEV (reference sequence). The CDR3 sequence: CASSFRWTGAYEQYF. In nucleotides, the CDR3 is TGTGCCAGCAGTTTTCGTTGGACAGGGGCGTACGAGCAGTACTTC.

V gene TRBV11-2 combines with J gene TRBJ1-3; 8 bases are shared with TRBD1. Trimming at V came to 5 bases and at J to 2 bases, leaving 8 bases not matched to a gene. The CDR3 totals 16 residues. Germline V gene sequence: CDR1 SGHAT, CDR2 FQNNGV. The CDR3 coding sequence is TGTGCCAGCAGCAAATGGGGGACAGGCCCTGGAAACACCATATATTTT. Translation gives CASSKWGTGPGNTIYF.